One sample yielded the 18 T cell receptor beta chains listed below, sequenced in a study of CD8+ T cells in alopecia areata. Treatment in this sample: oral pan-JAK inhibitor, 5-10 mg twice daily. Extracted RNA was reverse transcribed into cDNA, the sequencing template. TCRdb's copy holds only in-frame clones and misses some; the assay was immunoSEQ multiplex PCR. The profile shows approximately 100,000 clones, roughly 60% of them singletons. This sample comprised CD8+ T cells sorted from blood, obtained at approximately week 61, from a patient treated with tofacitinib. These receptors all stem from a human donor with alopecia areata.

CDR3 region: CASSLADSTDTQYF. CDR3 nucleotides: TGCGCCAGCAGCTTGGCAGACTCCACAGATACGCAGTATTTT. The rearrangement joins TRBV5-1 to TRBJ2-3, with no clear D. Per the germline V gene, CDR1 is SGHRS and CDR2 is YFSETQ. Deletions cut 0 bases from V and 2 bases from J, with 7 bases between. This CDR3 region has 14 residues.

V is TRBV19 and J is TRBJ2-3; no firm D call. CDR1 is LNHDA, CDR2 SQIVND, per germline (reference sequence). V was pared by 5 bases and J by 3 bases, with 6 bases between. This CDR3 contains 12 residues. This CDR3 reads CASSQITDTQYF. Written as DNA, the CDR3 is TGTGCCAGTAGTCAGATTACAGATACGCAGTATTTT.

This clone is labeled as medium-sized. The chain is built from TRBV2 and TRBJ1-2; D uncertain. The V end lost 3 bases, the J end lost 5 bases, and 7 bases lay between the germline ends. Germline values: CDR1 SNHLY, CDR2 FYNNEI. This CDR3 spans 12 amino acids. CDR3 sequence (DNA): TGTGCCAGCAGTGACAGCACGTATGGCTACACCTTC. This translates into CASSDSTYGYTF.

CDR3 sequence (DNA): TGCGCCAGCAGCGACGGACCGCCACAGCGGCGGACTAACTATGGCTACACCTTC. Residues: CASSDGPPQRRTNYGYTF. The gene calls are TRBV5-1 and TRBJ1-2; no clear D. The V end lost 4 bases, the J end lost 0 bases, and 22 bases lay between the germline ends. Germline CDR1 is SGHRS and CDR2 is YFSETQ. CDR3 size: 18 residues.

This clone has just a few counts. This chain uses TRBV7-2 with TRBJ2-7; TRBD1 is a possible D gene (7 bases). Germline CDR1 SGHTA, CDR2 FQGNSA. CDR3 size: 15 residues. Trimming removed 5 bases from V and 5 bases from J, with 19 bases in between. CDR3 protein: CASSPGQTGRHEQYF. The CDR3 DNA reads as TGTGCCAGCAGCCCGGGGCAGACAGGGAGGCACGAGCAGTACTTC.

This clone turned up a few times. The CDR3 sequence is CSVGTGYYEQYF. In DNA form, the CDR3 reads TGCAGCGTCGGGACAGGATACTACGAGCAGTACTTC. V and J are TRBV29-1 and TRBJ2-7, with TRBD1 identical over 8 bases. The CDR3 runs to 12 residues. Germline V gene lookup returns CDR1 SQVTM and CDR2 ANQGSEA. Germline trimming cut 6 bases from V and 3 bases from J; bases unmatched to any gene: 4.

J is TRBJ2-7 and V is TRBV18; 13 positions agree with TRBD2. V shed 4 bases, J shed 3 bases, and the junction held 6 bases outside the gene matches. The germline CDR1 and CDR2 sequences are KGHSH and LQKENI. The CDR3 consists of 16 residues. This CDR3 reads CASSRTSGGPYYEQYF. Written as DNA, the CDR3 is TGTGCCAGCTCACGGACTAGCGGGGGACCGTACTACGAGCAGTACTTC.

The chain recombines TRBV14 with TRBJ1-1; D call uncertain. Trimming took off 4 bases at V and 7 bases at J, with 7 bases between the two ends. The CDR3 is made up of 11 amino acids. Germline V CDR1 and CDR2: SGHDN, FVKESK. The chain's CDR3 is CASSPDGEAFF. The CDR3 nucleotides read TGTGCCAGCAGCCCGGACGGTGAAGCTTTCTTT. Full variable domain (missing parts from reference TRBV14 and TRBJ1-1): EAGVTQFPSHSVIEKGQTVTLRCDPISGHDNLYWYRRVMGKEIKFLLHFVKESKQDESGMPNNRFLAERTGGTYSTLKVQPAELEDSGVYFCASSPDGEAFFGQGTRLTVV.

About this clone: In the same sample, other DNA sequences code for this CDR3. The rearrangement links TRBV6-5 to TRBJ2-7; no firm D call. The V gene's germline CDR1 is MNHEY and CDR2 SVGAGI. V was clipped by 0 bases and J by 2 bases, with 8 bases between them. This CDR3 spans 14 amino acids. The CDR3 region has the DNA TGTGCCAGCAGTTACTCGGGCAGGACCTACGAGCAGTACTTC. Translated: CASSYSGRTYEQYF.

The chain couples TRBV29-1 to TRBJ2-1; perhaps TRBD1 as D (6 bases). CDR3 length: 15 residues. Germline V gives CDR1 SQVTM, CDR2 ANQGSEA. V shed 5 bases and J shed 4 bases, with 18 bases lying between them. CDR3 in amino acids: CSVRPPRDKYNEQFF. CDR3 coding DNA: TGCAGCGTTCGTCCCCCCCGGGACAAATACAATGAGCAGTTCTTC.

In this sample, this clone turned up a few times. This chain links TRBV5-1 with TRBJ2-5, with 14 bases that match TRBD2. Germline trimming cut 5 bases from V and 0 bases from J; bases unmatched to any gene: 6. This CDR3 comprises 17 residues. Germline V gene data show CDR1 as SGHRS and CDR2 as YFSETQ. The CDR3 nucleotides are TGCGCCAGCAGTCCCGTGGGACTAGCGGGGGACCAAGAGACCCAGTACTTC. Protein sequence: CASSPVGLAGDQETQYF.

This clone occurred a few times. V usage is TRBV6-5 and J usage is TRBJ2-5; D is possibly TRBD1 (6 bases). The CDR3 consists of 11 residues. With 6 bases removed from V and 4 bases from J, the gap between germline ends came to 6 bases. The germline gives CDR1 MNHEY, CDR2 SVGAGI. CDR3 DNA sequence: TGTGCCAGCAGAGGGGGAGAGACCCAGTACTTC. This encodes CASRGGETQYF.

The chain recombines TRBV2 with TRBJ2-7; 7 bases map to TRBD1. This CDR3 comprises 18 residues. Germline V gene lookup returns CDR1 SNHLY and CDR2 FYNNEI. V lost 8 bases to trimming and J lost 4 bases; unmatched junction nucleotides: 23. The CDR3 sequence is CASLVVSVGDRHPYEQYF. The CDR3 nucleotides are TGTGCCAGCCTCGTTGTTTCGGTGGGGGACAGACACCCGTACGAGCAGTACTTC. Complete variable domain (other parts from reference TRBV2 and TRBJ2-7): EPEVTQTPSHQVTQMGQEVILRCVPISNHLYFYWYRQILGQKVEFLVSFYNNEISEKSEIFDDQFSVERPDGSNFTLKIRSTKLEDSAMYFCASLVVSVGDRHPYEQYFGPGTRLTVT.

In nucleotides, the CDR3 is TGTGCCAGCATAGCGGGCCAATTTAGCAATCAGCCCCAGCATTTT. Amino acids: CASIAGQFSNQPQHF. The V and J genes are TRBV6-1 and TRBJ1-5; D gene ambiguous. The CDR3 contains 15 residues. V lost 7 bases and J lost 0, with 13 bases in between. Germline CDR1 MNHNS, CDR2 SASEGT.

This sequence joins TRBV9 and TRBJ2-5, with 14 bases that match TRBD2. The CDR3 is 19 amino acids. Germline CDR1 is SGDLS and CDR2 is YYNGEE. J lost 1 base, V lost 4 bases, and 12 bases had no gene match. The CDR3 protein is CASSHNDGLAGGPQETQYF. Written as DNA, the CDR3 is TGTGCCAGCAGCCACAACGACGGACTAGCGGGGGGCCCCCAAGAGACCCAGTACTTC.

This clone showed up just a few times. The chain joins TRBV29-1 to TRBJ2-7; a weak D match, TRBD1 (6 bases). The germline gives CDR1 SQVTM, CDR2 ANQGSEA. CDR3 length: 17 amino acids. V gave up 2 bases and J gave up 2 bases, with 22 bases separating them. The DNA of the CDR3 is TGCAGCGTTGAATCTCGCGTCATCGGGACACCGACCTACGAGCAGTACTTC. It encodes CSVESRVIGTPTYEQYF.

The V gene is TRBV30, the J gene TRBJ2-7, with TRBD2 matching 9 bases. The CDR3 is 15 amino acids. The V and J ends lost 0 bases and 2 bases, in that order; junction bases with no gene match: 5. Per the germline V gene, CDR1 is GTSNPN and CDR2 is SVGIG (reference sequence). The CDR3 sequence is CAWSVGSGGTYEQYF. The CDR3 nucleotides are TGTGCCTGGAGTGTAGGTAGCGGGGGCACCTACGAGCAGTACTTC. Drawing the rest from reference TRBV30 and TRBJ2-7, the complete variable domain is SQTIHQWPATLVQPVGSPLSLECTVEGTSNPNLYWYRQAAGRGLQLLFYSVGIGQISSEVPQNLSASRPQDRQFILSSKKLLLSDSGFYLCAWSVGSGGTYEQYFGPGTRLTVT.

This chain connects TRBV21-1 to TRBJ2-4; the DNA was not used to check the table's D call, TRBD2. TRBV21-1 is deemed a pseudogene. The CDR3 has 20 amino acids. CDR3 sequence (DNA): TGTGCCAGCAGCAAAGAGTCTAGCGGGGGTCGGGGACTAGCCAAAAACATTCAGTACTTC. As protein: CASSKESSGGRGLAKNIQYF.